A single sample is the source of the 32 T cell receptor beta chains below, sequenced in a study of a mutant IDH1 vaccine in newly diagnosed glioma. Stated time point: week 23, last vaccination. Each dose delivered 300 ug of mutant IDH1 20-mer peptide subcutaneously with imiquimod. Measured with immunoSEQ multiplex PCR; TCRdb has only the in-frame clones, and not every one. The profile covers about 44,000 clones, with around 93% appearing a single time and approximately 4.1% taken by the ten largest. What these receptors recognize is not known. This material consisted of PBMCs, taken from a glioma patient whose treatment included an IDH1 peptide vaccine. The receptor set was obtained from a man in his fifties with glioma.

With respect to this clone: One end of the junction varies from germline; a read error may be responsible. The chain recombines TRBV2 with TRBJ2-3; 13 bases fit TRBD2. The CDR3 is made up of 15 amino acids. CDR1 SNHLY and CDR2 FYNNEI come from the germline V gene. In DNA, the CDR3 is TGTGCCAGCAGCGAAGGGACTAGCGGGACCTATACGCAGTATTTT. It is translated as CASSEGTSGTYTQYF.

The chain couples TRBV19 to TRBJ1-3; the D gene is possibly TRBD1 (6 bases). This CDR3 is built from 14 residues. The germline V and J ends were trimmed by 7 bases and 2 bases, with 12 bases remaining between them. The germline gives CDR1 LNHDA, CDR2 SQIVND (reference sequence). The CDR3: CASTDRDTGNTIYF. The CDR3 region has the DNA TGTGCCAGTACCGATCGGGACACTGGAAACACCATATATTTT.

The CDR3 here is CASSLPPRQGMNEQFF. The CDR3 DNA sequence: TGCGCCAGCAGCCTGCCACCTAGACAGGGGATGAATGAGCAGTTCTTC. The genes are TRBV5-1 and TRBJ2-1; 8 bases are shared with TRBD1. The trim removed 4 bases at V and 7 bases at J, leaving 13 bases unmatched. Per germline, CDR1 SGHRS and CDR2 YFSETQ. CDR3 size: 16 residues.

CDR3 DNA sequence: TGTGCCAGCAGCCAAGATGACAGGGCAGGGGGCCCGAACACTGAAGCTTTCTTT. It codes for CASSQDDRAGGPNTEAFF. The chain is built from TRBV4-2 and TRBJ1-1; 8 bases map to TRBD1. The germline gives CDR1 LGHNA, CDR2 YNFKEQ. The CDR3 length is 18 residues. Trimming cost V 0 bases and J 1 base; bases outside gene matches: 10.

The chain carries TRBV30 and TRBJ1-1, with D possibly being TRBD1 (5 bases). Deletions cut 3 bases from V and 9 bases from J, with 14 bases between. CDR1 is GTSNPN and CDR2 is SVGIG in the germline V gene (reference sequence). The CDR3 spans 12 residues. The CDR3 nucleotides are TGTGCCTGGAGCGAGACAGTGGTCAAAGCTTTCTTT. Its protein is CAWSETVVKAFF.

The genes are TRBV7-9 and TRBJ2-1; TRBD1 is a possible D gene (5 bases). Trimming stripped 5 bases from V and 8 bases from J, with 22 bases between. Per the germline V gene, CDR1 is SEHNR and CDR2 is FQNEAQ (reference sequence). CDR3 length: 16 residues. As DNA, the CDR3 is TGTGCCAGCAGCCCCCGCGGCGGATGGGGCCGCGATGAGCAGTTCTTC. Encoded protein: CASSPRGGWGRDEQFF. Looking up the rest from reference TRBV7-9 and TRBJ2-1 gives the full variable domain: DTGVSQNPRHKITKRGQNVTFRCDPISEHNRLYWYRQTLGQGPEFLTYFQNEAQLEKSRLLSDRFSAERPKGSFSTLEIQRTEQGDSAMYLCASSPRGGWGRDEQFFGPGTRLTVL.

This chain uses TRBV6-5 with TRBJ2-2; maybe TRBD2 (6 bases). CDR1 and CDR2 (germline): MNHEY, SVGAGI. This CDR3 has 12 residues. V lost 6 bases and J 13 bases, leaving 15 bases between the germline ends. This CDR3 reads CASSPGTGLLFF. The DNA for the CDR3 is TGTGCCAGCAGCCCCGGGACTGGATTGCTGTTTTTT.

The chain employs TRBV7-2 and TRBJ2-2; 12 nucleotides agree with TRBD2. The CDR3 extends over 15 amino acids. The junction had 5 bases not matched to a gene; V was cut back by 3 bases and J by 9 bases. Germline V gene sequence: CDR1 SGHTA, CDR2 FQGNSA. CDR3 nucleotide sequence: TGTGCCAGCAGCTTCCCGACTAGCGGGGGTCGGGAGCTGTTTTTT. Translating it yields CASSFPTSGGRELFF.

This clone was detected only once. Here the CDR3 DNA reads TGCGCCAGCAGCCAAGATAGTTGGCAGCCCCAGCATTTT. Encoded protein: CASSQDSWQPQHF. The rearrangement links TRBV4-3 to TRBJ1-5; D gene ambiguous. Germline values: CDR1 LGHNA, CDR2 YSLEER. Between the trimmed V and J ends, which lost 0 bases and 7 bases, there was a span of 7 bases. The CDR3 spans 13 residues.

The rearrangement joins TRBV19 to TRBJ2-1, with D perhaps matching TRBD1 (5 bases). Trimming stripped 0 bases from V and 2 bases from J, with 8 bases between. This CDR3 spans 15 amino acids. Germline V CDR1 and CDR2: LNHDA, SQIVND (reference sequence). This CDR3 reads CASSIDLGPYNEQFF. DNA of the CDR3: TGTGCCAGTAGTATAGATTTGGGGCCCTACAATGAGCAGTTCTTC.

The chain combines TRBV7-9 with TRBJ2-1; 9 bases are shared with TRBD1. CDR1 is SEHNR and CDR2 is FQNEAQ in the germline V gene (reference sequence). This CDR3 is built from 15 residues. With 5 bases clipped from V and 7 bases from J, the junction kept 9 bases outside the gene matches. The CDR3 region has the DNA TGTGCCAGCAGCCCTAGGACAGGGGTGGAAAATGAGCAGTTCTTC. The encoded protein is CASSPRTGVENEQFF.

This clone was detected only once. The chain links TRBV7-8 to TRBJ1-6; no clear D. The CDR3 has 16 residues. Between the trimmed V and J ends, which lost 1 base and 0 bases, there was a span of 7 bases. Germline loops: CDR1 SGHVS, CDR2 FQNEAQ. The chain's CDR3 is CASSLVGSSYNSPLHF. The CDR3, as DNA: TGTGCCAGCAGCTTAGTGGGGAGCTCCTATAATTCACCCCTCCACTTT. Looking up the rest from reference TRBV7-8 and TRBJ1-6 gives the full variable domain: GAGVSQSPRYKVAKRGQDVALRCDPISGHVSLFWYQQALGQGPEFLTYFQNEAQLDKSGLPSDRFFAERPEGSVSTLKIQRTQQEDSAVYLCASSLVGSSYNSPLHFGNGTRLTVT.

This chain connects TRBV2 to TRBJ1-2; D may be TRBD1 (5 bases). Germline V lookup: CDR1 SNHLY, CDR2 FYNNEI. Trimming pared 5 bases from V and 4 bases from J, leaving 20 bases between. The CDR3 is 16 residues long. CDR3: CASSLRDPPVAYGYTF. CDR3 nucleotide sequence: TGTGCCAGCAGTCTCAGGGATCCTCCTGTCGCCTATGGCTACACCTTC. The full variable domain, rest sourced from reference TRBV2 and TRBJ1-2, is EPEVTQTPSHQVTQMGQEVILRCVPISNHLYFYWYRQILGQKVEFLVSFYNNEISEKSEIFDDQFSVERPDGSNFTLKIRSTKLEDSAMYFCASSLRDPPVAYGYTFGSGTRLTVV.

This chain joins TRBV28 and TRBJ1-2; 7 positions match TRBD1. The CDR3 spans 14 residues. Germline V gene data show CDR1 as MDHEN and CDR2 as SYDVKM. V was clipped by 2 bases and J by 4 bases; unmatched bases: 4. The CDR3 DNA reads TGTGCCAGCAGTTTACAAGACAGGGTCTATGGCTACACCTTC. This encodes CASSLQDRVYGYTF.

The gene calls are TRBV7-2 and TRBJ1-6; D gene uncertain. The CDR3 loop spans 14 amino acids. Trimming stripped 5 bases from V and 2 bases from J, with 7 bases between. Germline assignment: CDR1 SGHTA and CDR2 FQGNSA. The CDR3: CASSPLAYNSPLHF. In DNA form, the CDR3 reads TGTGCCAGCAGCCCCCTCGCCTATAATTCACCCCTCCACTTT. Looking up the rest from reference TRBV7-2 and TRBJ1-6 gives the full variable domain: GAGVSQSPSNKVTEKGKDVELRCDPISGHTALYWYRQSLGQGLEFLIYFQGNSAPDKSGLPSDRFSAERTGGSVSTLTIQRTQQEDSAVYLCASSPLAYNSPLHFGNGTRLTVT.

This clone was seen just once. The rearrangement links TRBV7-8 to TRBJ2-1, with D possibly being TRBD2 (5 bases). Deletions cut 6 bases from V and 4 bases from J, with 19 bases between. The CDR3 spans 16 residues. Germline V gene data show CDR1 as SGHVS and CDR2 as FQNEAQ. The CDR3 bases are TGTGCCAGCAGGGTCGGACTCACTGAAGAATACAATGAGCAGTTCTTC. Protein product: CASRVGLTEEYNEQFF.

The rearrangement links TRBV23-1 to TRBJ2-7; D might be TRBD1 or TRBD2, each matching 5 bases. TRBV23-1 is an open reading frame whose function is uncertain. There are 13 residues in the CDR3. The germline V and J ends were trimmed by 0 bases and 6 bases, with 9 bases remaining between them. CDR3 DNA sequence: TGCGCCAGCAGTCAATCTTGGGGGATCGAGCAGTACTTC. It codes for CASSQSWGIEQYF.

V and J are TRBV10-1 and TRBJ2-1, with D perhaps TRBD1 or TRBD2 (6 bases each). The CDR3 has 15 residues. Per germline, CDR1 WNHNN and CDR2 SYGVQD (reference sequence). Trimming cost V 3 bases and J 6 bases, with 15 bases left between them. Here the CDR3 reads CASSEGGTPSNEQFF. The CDR3 nucleotides are TGCGCCAGCAGTGAAGGGGGGACTCCCTCCAATGAGCAGTTCTTC.

DNA of the CDR3: TGTGCCAGCAGTTTGTCGGGGGACCATATGCAGACCCAGTACTTC. Protein sequence: CASSLSGDHMQTQYF. The J gene is TRBJ2-5, the V gene TRBV6-1; D may be TRBD2 (6 bases). Germline V CDR1 and CDR2: MNHNS, SASEGT. This CDR3 comprises 15 residues. Trimming pared 5 bases from V and 6 bases from J, leaving 19 bases between.

The V and J genes are TRBV5-6 and TRBJ2-7; D is uncertain. This CDR3 spans 14 amino acids. V lost 0 bases, J lost 5 bases, and 12 bases lay in between. Per germline, CDR1 SGHDT and CDR2 YYEEEE. CDR3 region: CASSLVDRVDEQYF. The CDR3, as DNA: TGTGCCAGCAGCTTGGTGGATCGGGTGGACGAGCAGTACTTC.

The rearrangement links TRBV28 to TRBJ2-6; TRBD2 matches 13 bases. The CDR3 is 18 amino acids. Losses at the gene ends were 6 bases for V and 4 bases for J; bases not matched to a gene: 9. The germline V gene encodes CDR1 MDHEN and CDR2 SYDVKM. Here the CDR3 reads CASRWTSGRESGANVLTF. In DNA form, the CDR3 reads TGTGCCAGCAGATGGACTAGCGGGAGAGAGTCCGGGGCCAACGTCCTGACTTTC. The whole variable domain, remainder taken from reference TRBV28 and TRBJ2-6, is DVKVTQSSRYLVKRTGEKVFLECVQDMDHENMFWYRQDPGLGLRLIYFSYDVKMKEKGDIPEGYSVSREKKERFSLILESASTNQTSMYLCASRWTSGRESGANVLTFGAGSRLTVL.

This clone came up a few times. The rearrangement joins TRBV6-1 to TRBJ2-7; D is uncertain. Trimming removed 4 bases from V and 2 bases from J, with 9 bases in between. This CDR3 is built from 13 residues. Germline V CDR1 and CDR2: MNHNS, SASEGT. CDR3 sequence reads: CASSVRRAYEQYF. CDR3 coding DNA: TGTGCCAGCAGTGTGAGGAGAGCCTACGAGCAGTACTTC.

This clone came up once. This chain joins TRBV19 and TRBJ1-1, with 11 bases lining up with TRBD1. The trim removed 8 bases at V and 4 bases at J, leaving 3 bases unmatched. The CDR3 is 13 amino acids. Germline values: CDR1 LNHDA, CDR2 SQIVND (reference sequence). CDR3 nucleotide sequence: TGTGCCAGTCGGGGGACAGGGGGCACTGAAGCTTTCTTT. Its protein is CASRGTGGTEAFF.

The V call is TRBV6-5, the J call TRBJ1-6; no clear D. From germline, CDR1 is MNHEY and CDR2 SVGAGI. V gave up 0 bases and J gave up 7 bases, with 10 bases separating them. The CDR3 has 15 amino acids. Written as DNA, the CDR3 is TGTGCCAGCAGTTACTCAGTCCTCAGGAATTCACCCCTCCACTTT. It codes for CASSYSVLRNSPLHF.

The table lists this clone with a count of one. The V and J genes are TRBV5-8 and TRBJ1-1, with no clear D. The germline gives CDR1 SGHTS, CDR2 YDEGEE. V lost 0 bases and J lost 4, with 19 bases in between. The CDR3 sequence is 17 residues long. The CDR3 region has the DNA TGTGCCAGCAGCTTGGCCGGACGGTACCGGGTTGGCACTGAAGCTTTCTTT. Translation gives CASSLAGRYRVGTEAFF.

This sequence joins TRBV2 and TRBJ2-7, with D unresolved. Germline-derived CDR1 and CDR2 are SNHLY and FYNNEI. Trimming removed 4 bases at V and 3 bases at J, with 7 bases between. The CDR3 is 12 amino acids. CDR3 in amino acids: CASSVVFYEQYF. The CDR3 nucleotides read TGTGCCAGCAGTGTAGTTTTCTACGAGCAGTACTTC. The entire variable domain, with the rest obtained from reference TRBV2 and TRBJ2-7, is as follows: EPEVTQTPSHQVTQMGQEVILRCVPISNHLYFYWYRQILGQKVEFLVSFYNNEISEKSEIFDDQFSVERPDGSNFTLKIRSTKLEDSAMYFCASSVVFYEQYFGPGTRLTVT.

The V call is TRBV27, the J call TRBJ1-1; maybe TRBD1 (5 bases). The CDR3 is 14 amino acids. With 5 bases removed from V and 3 bases from J, the gap between germline ends came to 13 bases. Germline-derived CDR1 and CDR2 are MNHEY and SMNVEV (reference sequence). As DNA, the CDR3 is TGTGCCAGCAGTAGGACATCAAGGGACACTGAAGCTTTCTTT. Translation gives CASSRTSRDTEAFF.

This sequence joins TRBV4-1 and TRBJ1-2, with 9 bases identical to TRBD1. The CDR3 totals 14 residues. The V gene's germline CDR1 is MGHRA and CDR2 YSYEKL. The J segment lost 7 bases and the V segment lost 2 bases, leaving 5 bases of the junction unmatched. CDR3 in DNA: TGCGCCAGCAGCCAATACGGGACAGGGCTTGGCTACACCTTC. It encodes CASSQYGTGLGYTF.

The chain has TRBV28 and TRBJ1-2; D is unresolved. Trimming took 6 bases from V and 8 from J, leaving 19 bases between them. This CDR3 has 14 residues. In germline, CDR1 is MDHEN, CDR2 SYDVKM. The CDR3 DNA is TGTGCCAGCAGCAACCGTGGCTCTCGAGGGGGCTACACCTTC. This codes for CASSNRGSRGGYTF.

This chain links TRBV14 with TRBJ2-4, with 10 nucleotides matching TRBD1. Trimming at V came to 5 bases and at J to 6 bases, leaving 4 bases not matched to a gene. Germline V gene lookup returns CDR1 SGHDN and CDR2 FVKESK. The CDR3 spans 14 residues. This CDR3 reads CASSVGQGRNIQYF. CDR3 nucleotides: TGTGCCAGCAGCGTGGGACAGGGGAGAAACATTCAGTACTTC.

The V call is TRBV30, the J call TRBJ1-5; TRBD1 aligns across 7 bases. The CDR3 extends over 17 amino acids. V lost 3 bases, J lost 0 bases, and 11 bases stayed unmatched. Germline V gene lookup returns CDR1 GTSNPN and CDR2 SVGIG (reference sequence). The CDR3 spells CAWRGPGQTLSNQPQHF. In DNA, the CDR3 is TGTGCCTGGAGAGGCCCGGGACAGACACTTAGCAATCAGCCCCAGCATTTT.

V is TRBV27 and J is TRBJ2-7; TRBD1 aligns across 8 bases. With 6 bases clipped from V and 3 bases from J, the junction kept 13 bases outside the gene matches. Per the germline V gene, CDR1 is MNHEY and CDR2 is SMNVEV (reference sequence). The length of the CDR3 is 16 residues. The CDR3 spells CASSEDRGSIYYEQYF. In DNA, the CDR3 is TGTGCCAGCAGCGAAGACAGGGGATCAATATACTACGAGCAGTACTTC.